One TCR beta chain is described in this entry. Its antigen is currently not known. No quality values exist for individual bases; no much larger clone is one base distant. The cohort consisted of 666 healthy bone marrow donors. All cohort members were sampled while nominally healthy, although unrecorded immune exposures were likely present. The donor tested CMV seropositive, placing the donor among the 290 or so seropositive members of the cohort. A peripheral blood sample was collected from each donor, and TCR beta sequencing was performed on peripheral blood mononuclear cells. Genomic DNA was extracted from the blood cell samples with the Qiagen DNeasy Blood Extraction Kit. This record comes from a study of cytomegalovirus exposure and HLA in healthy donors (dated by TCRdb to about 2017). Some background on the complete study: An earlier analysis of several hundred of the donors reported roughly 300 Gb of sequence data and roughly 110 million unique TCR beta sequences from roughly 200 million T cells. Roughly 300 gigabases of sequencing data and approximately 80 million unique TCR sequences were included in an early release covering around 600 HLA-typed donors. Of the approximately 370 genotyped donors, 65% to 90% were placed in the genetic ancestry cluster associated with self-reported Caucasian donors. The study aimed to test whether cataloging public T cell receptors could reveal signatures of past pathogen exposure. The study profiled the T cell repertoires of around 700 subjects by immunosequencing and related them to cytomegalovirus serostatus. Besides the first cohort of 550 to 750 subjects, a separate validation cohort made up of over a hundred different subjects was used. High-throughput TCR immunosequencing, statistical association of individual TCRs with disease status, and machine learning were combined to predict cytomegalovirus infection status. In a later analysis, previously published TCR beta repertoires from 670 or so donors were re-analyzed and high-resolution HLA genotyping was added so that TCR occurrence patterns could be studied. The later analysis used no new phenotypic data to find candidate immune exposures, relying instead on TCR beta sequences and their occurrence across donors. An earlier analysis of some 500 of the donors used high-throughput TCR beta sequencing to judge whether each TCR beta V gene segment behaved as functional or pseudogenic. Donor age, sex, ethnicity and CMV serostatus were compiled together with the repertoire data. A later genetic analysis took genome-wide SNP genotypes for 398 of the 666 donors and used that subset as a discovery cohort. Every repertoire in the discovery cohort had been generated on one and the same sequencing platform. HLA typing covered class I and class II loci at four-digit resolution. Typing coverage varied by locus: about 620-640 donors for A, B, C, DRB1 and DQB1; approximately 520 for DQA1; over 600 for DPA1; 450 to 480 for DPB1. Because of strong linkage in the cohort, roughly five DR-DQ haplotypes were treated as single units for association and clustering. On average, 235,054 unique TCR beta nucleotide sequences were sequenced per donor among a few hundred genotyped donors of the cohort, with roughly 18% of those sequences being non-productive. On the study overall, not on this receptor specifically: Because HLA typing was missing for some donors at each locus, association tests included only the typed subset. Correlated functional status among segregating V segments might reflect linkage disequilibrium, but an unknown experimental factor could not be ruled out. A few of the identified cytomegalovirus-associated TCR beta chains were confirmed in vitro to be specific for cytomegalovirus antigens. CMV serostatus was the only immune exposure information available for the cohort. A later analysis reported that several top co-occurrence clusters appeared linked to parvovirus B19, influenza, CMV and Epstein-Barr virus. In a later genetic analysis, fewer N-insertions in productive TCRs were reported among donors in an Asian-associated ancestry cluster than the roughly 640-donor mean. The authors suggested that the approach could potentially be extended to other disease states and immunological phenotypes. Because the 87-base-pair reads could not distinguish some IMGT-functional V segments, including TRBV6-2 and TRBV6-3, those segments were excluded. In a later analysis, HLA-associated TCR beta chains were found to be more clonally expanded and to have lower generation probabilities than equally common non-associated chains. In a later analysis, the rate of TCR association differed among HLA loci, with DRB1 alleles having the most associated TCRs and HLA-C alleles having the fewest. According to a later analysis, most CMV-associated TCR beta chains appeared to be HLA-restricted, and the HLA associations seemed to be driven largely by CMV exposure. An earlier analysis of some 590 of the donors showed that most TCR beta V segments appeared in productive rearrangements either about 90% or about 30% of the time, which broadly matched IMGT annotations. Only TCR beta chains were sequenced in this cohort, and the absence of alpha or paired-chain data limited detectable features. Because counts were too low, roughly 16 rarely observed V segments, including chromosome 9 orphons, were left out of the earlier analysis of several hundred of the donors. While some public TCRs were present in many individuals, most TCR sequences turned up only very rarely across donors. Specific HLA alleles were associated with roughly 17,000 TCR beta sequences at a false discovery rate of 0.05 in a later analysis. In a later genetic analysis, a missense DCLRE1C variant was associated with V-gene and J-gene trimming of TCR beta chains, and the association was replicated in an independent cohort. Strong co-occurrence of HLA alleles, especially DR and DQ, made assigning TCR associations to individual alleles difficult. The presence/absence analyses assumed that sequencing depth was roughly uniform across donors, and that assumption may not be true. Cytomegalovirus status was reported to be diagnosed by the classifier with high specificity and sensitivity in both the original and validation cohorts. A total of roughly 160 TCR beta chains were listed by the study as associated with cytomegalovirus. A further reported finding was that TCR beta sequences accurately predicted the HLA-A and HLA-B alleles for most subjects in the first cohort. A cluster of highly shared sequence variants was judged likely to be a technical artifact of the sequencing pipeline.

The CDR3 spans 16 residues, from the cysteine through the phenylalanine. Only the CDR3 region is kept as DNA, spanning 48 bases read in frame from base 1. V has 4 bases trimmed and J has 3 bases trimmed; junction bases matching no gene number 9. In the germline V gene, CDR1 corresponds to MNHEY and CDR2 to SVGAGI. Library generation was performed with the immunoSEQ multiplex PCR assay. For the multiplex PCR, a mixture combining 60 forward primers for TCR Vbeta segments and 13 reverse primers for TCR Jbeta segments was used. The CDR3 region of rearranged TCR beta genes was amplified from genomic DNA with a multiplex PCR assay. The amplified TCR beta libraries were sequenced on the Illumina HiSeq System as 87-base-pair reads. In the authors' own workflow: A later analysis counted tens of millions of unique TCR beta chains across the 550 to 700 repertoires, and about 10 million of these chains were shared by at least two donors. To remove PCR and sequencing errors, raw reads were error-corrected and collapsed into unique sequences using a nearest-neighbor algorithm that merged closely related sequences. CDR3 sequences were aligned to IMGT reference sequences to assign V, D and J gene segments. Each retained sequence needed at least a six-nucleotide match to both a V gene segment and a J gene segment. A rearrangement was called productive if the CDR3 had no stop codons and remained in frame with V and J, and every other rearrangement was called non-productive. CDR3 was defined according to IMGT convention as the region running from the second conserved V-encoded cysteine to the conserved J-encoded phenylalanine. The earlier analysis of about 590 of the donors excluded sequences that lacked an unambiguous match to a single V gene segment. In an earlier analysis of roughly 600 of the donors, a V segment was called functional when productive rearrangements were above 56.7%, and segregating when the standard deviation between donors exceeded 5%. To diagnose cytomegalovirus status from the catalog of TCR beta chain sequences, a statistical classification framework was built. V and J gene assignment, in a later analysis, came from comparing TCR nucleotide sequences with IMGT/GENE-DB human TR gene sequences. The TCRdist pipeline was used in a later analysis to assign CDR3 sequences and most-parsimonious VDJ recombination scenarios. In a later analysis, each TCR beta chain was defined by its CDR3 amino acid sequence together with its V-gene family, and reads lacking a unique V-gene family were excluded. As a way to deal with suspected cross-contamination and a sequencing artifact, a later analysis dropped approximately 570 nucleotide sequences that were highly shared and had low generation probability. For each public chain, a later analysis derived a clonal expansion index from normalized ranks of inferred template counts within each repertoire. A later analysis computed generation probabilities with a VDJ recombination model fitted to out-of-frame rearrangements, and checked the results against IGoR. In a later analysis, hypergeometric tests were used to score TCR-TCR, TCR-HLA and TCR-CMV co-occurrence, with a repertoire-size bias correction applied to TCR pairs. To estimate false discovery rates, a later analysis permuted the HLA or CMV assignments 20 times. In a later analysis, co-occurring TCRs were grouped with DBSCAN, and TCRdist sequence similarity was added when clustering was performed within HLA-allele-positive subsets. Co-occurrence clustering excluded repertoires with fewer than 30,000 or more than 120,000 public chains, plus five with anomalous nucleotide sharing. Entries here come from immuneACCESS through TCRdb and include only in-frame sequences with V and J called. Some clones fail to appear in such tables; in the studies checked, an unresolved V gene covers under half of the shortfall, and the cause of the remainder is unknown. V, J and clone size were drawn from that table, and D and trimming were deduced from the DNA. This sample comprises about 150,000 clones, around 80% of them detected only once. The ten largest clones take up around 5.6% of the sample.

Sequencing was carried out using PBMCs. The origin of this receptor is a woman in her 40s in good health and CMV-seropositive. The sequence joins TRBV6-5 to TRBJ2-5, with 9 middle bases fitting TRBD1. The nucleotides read TGTGCCAGCAGTTTACAGGGGGCGGGCCCGAAAGAGACCCAGTACTTC. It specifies CASSLQGAGPKETQYF.